Listed here are 20 T cell receptor beta chains from one sample, sequenced in a study of T-cell reconstitution after alpha-beta-depleted transplantation in children. For TCRbeta, the library was prepared with unique molecular identifiers. TCRdb reprocessed the PCR reads with MiXCR, giving one entry per CDR3 protein. The data hold approximately 300,000 distinct CDR3 sequences, with about 9.9% observed a single time. The material sequenced was peripheral blood, taken 180 days after TCRalphabeta/CD19-depleted stem cell transplant. These receptors were obtained from a male patient aged 2 to 9 who had a stem cell transplant for chronic granulomatous disease, so the T cells may come from the graft donor.

This clonotype was seen a few times. The V call is TRBV19, the J call TRBJ1-5; TRBD1 is a possible D gene (6 bases). This CDR3 region has 13 residues. Germline CDR1 reads LNHDA; CDR2 reads SQIVND (reference sequence). The V and J ends lost 3 bases and 6 bases respectively, with 9 bases between them. For the CDR3, the DNA is TGTGCCAGTAGTATTACAGGGCCTCAGCCCCAGCATTTT. Protein sequence: CASSITGPQPQHF.

Concerning this clonotype: A junction end diverges from the germline sequence, so it may reflect a read error. J is TRBJ2-7 and V is TRBV15; D is perhaps TRBD2 (5 bases). Per germline, CDR1 LNHNV and CDR2 YYDKDF (reference sequence). The CDR3 spans 14 residues. CDR3 sequence (DNA): TGTGCCACCAGCAGCCTAGCTGGAGGATTCGAGCATTACTTC. Its translation is CATSSLAGGFEHYF.

There are many counts of this clonotype. The gene calls are TRBV5-5 and TRBJ2-1; the D gene is possibly TRBD1 (5 bases). V dropped 7 bases and J dropped 7 bases, with 15 bases sitting between them. CDR1 is SGHKS, CDR2 YYEKEE, per germline (reference sequence). The CDR3 is made up of 13 amino acids. The CDR3 spells CASFWGSRNEQFF. In DNA, the CDR3 is TGTGCCAGCTTTTGGGGCTCTAGAAATGAGCAGTTCTTC.

This clonotype has ten or more counts. The chain carries TRBV21-1 and TRBJ2-5; the table's D call of TRBD1 was not tested on the DNA. TRBV21-1 is marked as a pseudogene. CDR3 length: 14 amino acids. The CDR3 DNA reads TGTGCCAGCAGCAGCCGGGACAGGCAGGAGACCCAGTACTTC. This sequence encodes CASSSRDRQETQYF.

This clonotype was counted ten times or more. The V gene is TRBV12-3 or TRBV12-4, the J gene TRBJ2-3; D is ambiguous. The ends were cut back, 6 bases at V and 2 bases at J, with 9 bases in the middle. The CDR3 is 13 amino acids. Written as DNA, the CDR3 is TGTGCCAGCAGCTCGGGCCCCACAGATACGCAGTATTTT. It translates to CASSSGPTDTQYF.

This clonotype has ten or more counts. The chain is built from TRBV20-1 and TRBJ1-1, with 10 positions matching TRBD1. The CDR3 covers 15 residues. J gave up 5 bases and V 6 bases, and 12 bases lay outside the gene matches. Germline V gives CDR1 DFQATT, CDR2 SNEGSKA (reference sequence). Here the CDR3 reads CSALQGRTGGTEAFF. The CDR3, as DNA: TGCAGTGCACTACAGGGGCGGACAGGGGGAACTGAAGCTTTCTTT.

This clonotype appeared a few times. This chain connects TRBV11-2 to TRBJ2-2; D uncertain. With 1 base removed from V and 0 bases from J, the gap between germline ends came to 9 bases. This CDR3 contains 16 residues. Germline V gives CDR1 SGHAT, CDR2 FQNNGV. The CDR3 sequence is CASSLGVPANTGELFF. DNA for the CDR3: TGTGCCAGCAGCTTAGGGGTACCCGCGAACACCGGGGAGCTGTTTTTT.

This clonotype has at least ten counts. The gene calls are TRBV11-3 and TRBJ2-5, with TRBD2 matching over 15 bases. Trimming took 4 bases from V and 7 from J; bases not matched to a gene: 22. The germline CDR1 and CDR2 sequences are SGHNT and YENEEA. The CDR3 length is 21 residues. DNA of the CDR3: TGTGCCAGCAGCTCCCAATCTACCGGGACTAGCGGGGGGACCTTAAGGGGGACCCAGTACTTC. Translating it yields CASSSQSTGTSGGTLRGTQYF.

This clonotype showed up many times. The genes are TRBV5-1 and TRBJ2-7, with TRBD2 identical over 9 bases. CDR3 length: 15 amino acids. Germline CDR1 is SGHRS and CDR2 is YFSETQ. The V segment lost 3 bases and the J segment 0 bases; nucleotides outside the gene matches: 4. The CDR3, as DNA: TGCGCCAGCAGCTCTCTAGCGGGGTACTCCTACGAGCAGTACTTC. The encoded protein is CASSSLAGYSYEQYF.

This clonotype was detected only a few times. The J gene is TRBJ2-1, the V gene TRBV12-3 or TRBV12-4, with 7 bases that match TRBD2. The CDR3 has 21 residues. V was pared by 5 bases and J by 2 bases, with 24 bases of the junction left unmatched. DNA for the CDR3: TGTGCCAGCAGTCTAAGAAAATGGGCCTTTTTGGCGGGAGAGGCCTACAATGAGCAGTTCTTC. It codes for CASSLRKWAFLAGEAYNEQFF.

This clonotype came up many times. The J gene is TRBJ2-1, the V gene TRBV3-1; no reliable D call. Per the germline V gene, CDR1 is LGHDT and CDR2 is YNNKEL (reference sequence). V lost 7 bases and J lost 1, with 11 bases in between. The CDR3 covers 14 residues. The CDR3 sequence is CASTVDLSYNEQFF. The CDR3 region has the DNA TGTGCCAGCACCGTAGACTTGTCCTACAATGAGCAGTTCTTC.

The V and J genes are TRBV23-1 and TRBJ2-3, with 7 nucleotides matching TRBD2. TRBV23-1 is an ORF; its function is uncertain. The CDR3 is 16 residues long. J gave up 0 bases and V 3 bases, and 6 bases lay outside the gene matches. In nucleotides, the CDR3 is TGCGCCAGCAGTCAGACCTGGGAGGGGAGCACAGATACGCAGTATTTT. The encoded protein is CASSQTWEGSTDTQYF.

The chain couples TRBV30 to TRBJ1-5; D is undetermined. V was shortened by 0 bases and J by 0 bases, with 12 bases between the two germline ends. Germline V gene lookup returns CDR1 GTSNPN and CDR2 SVGIG (reference sequence). The CDR3 is 16 residues long. CDR3 sequence: CAWSVNPSPSNQPQHF. The CDR3 DNA sequence: TGTGCCTGGAGTGTAAACCCCAGCCCTAGCAATCAGCCCCAGCATTTT.

This clonotype was seen at least ten times. This sequence joins TRBV7-2 and TRBJ2-7; TRBD2 might be the D (6 bases). Trimming removed 5 bases at V and 3 bases at J, with 20 bases between. CDR3 size: 16 residues. In germline, CDR1 is SGHTA, CDR2 FQGNSA. CDR3 nucleotide sequence: TGTGCCAGCAGCCAGTCAATAGCGGATTCGCTCTACGAGCAGTACTTC. Its protein product is CASSQSIADSLYEQYF.

This clonotype has ten or more counts. The chain carries TRBV7-7 and TRBJ2-2; D is unclear. V lost 0 bases and J 6 bases, leaving 8 bases between the germline ends. The CDR3 has 14 amino acids. Germline V gene data show CDR1 as SSHAT and CDR2 as FNYEAQ (reference sequence). The CDR3 sequence is CASSLAVWSGELFF. DNA of the CDR3: TGTGCCAGCAGCTTAGCGGTCTGGTCCGGGGAGCTGTTTTTT.

This clonotype was counted ten times or more. The chain joins TRBV7-9 to TRBJ1-2; possibly TRBD1 for D (5 bases). The CDR3 is made up of 16 amino acids. Germline V gene sequence: CDR1 SEHNR, CDR2 FQNEAQ (reference sequence). Trimming cost V 8 bases and J 5 bases, with 24 bases left between them. The CDR3, as DNA: TGTGCCAGCTCGTCTCCGATAATTGGAGGGGAGTATGGCTACACCTTC. It translates to CASSSPIIGGEYGYTF.

This clonotype occurred many times. This chain connects TRBV5-1 to TRBJ2-5; no clear D gene. Germline V CDR1 and CDR2: SGHRS, YFSETQ. Trimming cost V 3 bases and J 5 bases, with 8 bases left between them. The CDR3 length is 12 residues. The chain's CDR3 is CASSSMGETQYF. DNA of the CDR3: TGCGCCAGCAGCTCTATGGGGGAGACCCAGTACTTC.

The table lists this clonotype with many counts. V and J are TRBV7-2 and TRBJ2-5, with 12 bases that match TRBD2. The CDR3 extends over 16 amino acids. Germline V gives CDR1 SGHTA, CDR2 FQGNSA. After removal of 2 bases from V and 7 bases from J, the junction contained 8 bases not matched to a gene. The DNA of the CDR3 is TGTGCCAGCAGCTTAACTAGCGGGGGGAAACCGGGGACCCAGTACTTC. Protein product: CASSLTSGGKPGTQYF.

The chain carries TRBV7-8 and TRBJ2-6, with 9 bases identical to TRBD1. Unmatched junction bases numbered 4, after V lost 4 bases and J lost 0 bases. The CDR3 is 17 residues long. Germline V gene sequence: CDR1 SGHVS, CDR2 FQNEAQ. CDR3 sequence reads: CASSWGQGLSGANVLTF. DNA for the CDR3: TGTGCCAGCAGCTGGGGACAGGGACTCTCTGGGGCCAACGTCCTGACTTTC.

This clonotype was seen ten or more times. The CDR3 here is CASSRLAGVGNEQFF. CDR3 sequence (DNA): TGTGCCAGCAGCCGATTAGCGGGAGTGGGAAATGAGCAGTTCTTC. V usage is TRBV12-3 or TRBV12-4 and J usage is TRBJ2-1, with 9 bases fitting TRBD2. V was clipped by 6 bases and J by 7 bases; unmatched bases: 10. The CDR3 spans 15 residues.